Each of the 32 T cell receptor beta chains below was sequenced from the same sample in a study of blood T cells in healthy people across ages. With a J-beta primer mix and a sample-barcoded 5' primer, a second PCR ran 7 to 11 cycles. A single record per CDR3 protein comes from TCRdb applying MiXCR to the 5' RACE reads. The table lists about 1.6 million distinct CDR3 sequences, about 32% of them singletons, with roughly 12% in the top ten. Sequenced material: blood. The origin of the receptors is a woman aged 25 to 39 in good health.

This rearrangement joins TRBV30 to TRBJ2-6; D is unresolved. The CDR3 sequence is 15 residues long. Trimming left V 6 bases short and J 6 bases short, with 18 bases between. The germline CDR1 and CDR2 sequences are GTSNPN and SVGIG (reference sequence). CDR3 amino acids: CACGPPNAEANVLTF. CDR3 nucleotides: TGTGCCTGCGGGCCTCCCAATGCAGAGGCCAACGTCCTGACTTTC.

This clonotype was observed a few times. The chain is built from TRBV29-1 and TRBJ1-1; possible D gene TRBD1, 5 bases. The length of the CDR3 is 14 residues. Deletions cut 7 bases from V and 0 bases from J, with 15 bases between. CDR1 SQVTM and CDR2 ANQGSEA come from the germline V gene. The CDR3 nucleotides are TGCAGCGCACGACAGACCCAGCTGAACACTGAAGCTTTCTTT. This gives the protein CSARQTQLNTEAFF. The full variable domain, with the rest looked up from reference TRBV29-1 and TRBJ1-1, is SAVISQKPSRDICQRGTSLTIQCQVDSQVTMMFWYRQQPGQSLTLIATANQGSEATYESGFVIDKFPISRPNLTFSTLTVSNMSPEDSSIYLCSARQTQLNTEAFFGQGTRLTVV.

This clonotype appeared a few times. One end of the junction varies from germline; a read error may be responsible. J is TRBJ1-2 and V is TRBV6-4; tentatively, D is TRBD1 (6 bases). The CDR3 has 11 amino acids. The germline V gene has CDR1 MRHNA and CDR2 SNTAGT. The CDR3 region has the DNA TGTACCAGAGGGGGGGCCGGAGGCTACACCTTC. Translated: CTRGGAGGYTF.

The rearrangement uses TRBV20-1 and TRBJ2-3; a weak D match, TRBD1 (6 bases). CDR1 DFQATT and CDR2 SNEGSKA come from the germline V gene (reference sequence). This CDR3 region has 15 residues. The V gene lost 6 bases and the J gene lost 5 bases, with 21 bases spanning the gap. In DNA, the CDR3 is TGCAGTGCCAGCGGTGGCGGACAGTACTTAGATACGCAGTATTTT. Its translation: CSASGGGQYLDTQYF.

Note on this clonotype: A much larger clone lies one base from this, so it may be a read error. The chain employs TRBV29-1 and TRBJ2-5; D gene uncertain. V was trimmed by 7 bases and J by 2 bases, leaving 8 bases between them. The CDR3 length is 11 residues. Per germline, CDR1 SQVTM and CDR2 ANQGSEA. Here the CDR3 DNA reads TGCAGCGCTGTACAGCAAGAGACCCAGTACTTC. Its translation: CSAVQQETQYF.

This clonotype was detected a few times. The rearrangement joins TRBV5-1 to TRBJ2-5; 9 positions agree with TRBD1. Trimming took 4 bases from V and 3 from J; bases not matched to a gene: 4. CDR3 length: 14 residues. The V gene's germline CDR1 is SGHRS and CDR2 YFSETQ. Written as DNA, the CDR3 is TGCGCCAGCAGCGGTGGGACAGGGAAAGAGACCCAGTACTTC. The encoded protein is CASSGGTGKETQYF.

CDR3 DNA sequence: TGCGCCAGCAGCTTGGGGGGGACGGAAAAGGGAGAGCAGTACTTC. Encoded protein: CASSLGGTEKGEQYF. V usage is TRBV5-1 and J usage is TRBJ2-7; D assignment may be TRBD1 or TRBD2 (5 bases each). The germline gives CDR1 SGHRS, CDR2 YFSETQ. CDR3 length: 15 amino acids. Trimming shortened V by 0 bases and J by 7 bases, and 17 bases separated the two germline ends.

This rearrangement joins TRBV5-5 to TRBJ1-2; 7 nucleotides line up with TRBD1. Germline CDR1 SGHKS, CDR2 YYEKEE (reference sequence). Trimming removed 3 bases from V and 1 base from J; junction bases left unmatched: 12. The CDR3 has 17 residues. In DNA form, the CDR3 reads TGTGCCAGCAGCTACCTCCTGACAGGGCTCGATAACTATGGCTACACCTTC. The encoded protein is CASSYLLTGLDNYGYTF.

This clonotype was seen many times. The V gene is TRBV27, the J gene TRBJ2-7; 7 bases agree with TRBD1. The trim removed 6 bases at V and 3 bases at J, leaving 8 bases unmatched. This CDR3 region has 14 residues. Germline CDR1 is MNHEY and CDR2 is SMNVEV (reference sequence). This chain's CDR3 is CASSRQGGVYEQYF. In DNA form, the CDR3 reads TGTGCCAGCAGCAGACAGGGTGGGGTCTACGAGCAGTACTTC.

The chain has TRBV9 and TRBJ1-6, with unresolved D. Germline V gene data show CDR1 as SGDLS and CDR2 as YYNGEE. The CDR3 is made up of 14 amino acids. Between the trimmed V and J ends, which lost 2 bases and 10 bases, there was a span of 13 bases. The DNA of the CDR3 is TGTGCCAGCAGCGTGGGCCTAATGGGGTCACCCCTCCACTTT. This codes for CASSVGLMGSPLHF.

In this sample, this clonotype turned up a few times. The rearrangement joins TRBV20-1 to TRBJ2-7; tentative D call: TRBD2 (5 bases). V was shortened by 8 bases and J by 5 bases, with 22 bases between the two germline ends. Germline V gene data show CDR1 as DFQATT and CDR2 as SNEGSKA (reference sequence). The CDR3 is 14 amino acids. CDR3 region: CSPADLAGVDEQYF. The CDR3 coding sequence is TGCAGTCCCGCGGACCTAGCCGGAGTAGACGAGCAGTACTTC.

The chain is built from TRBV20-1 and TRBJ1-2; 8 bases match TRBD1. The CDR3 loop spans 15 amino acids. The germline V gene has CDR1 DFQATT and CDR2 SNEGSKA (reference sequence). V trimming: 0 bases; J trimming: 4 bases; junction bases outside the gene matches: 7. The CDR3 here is CSARDQGARIYGYTF. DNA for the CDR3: TGCAGTGCTAGAGACCAGGGGGCGCGCATCTATGGCTACACCTTC.

The CDR3 loop reads CATQTVATDTQYF. CDR3 bases: TGTGCCACACAGACAGTAGCAACAGATACGCAGTATTTT. The chain couples TRBV10-3 to TRBJ2-3, with D perhaps matching TRBD1 (5 bases). CDR1 is ENHRY, CDR2 SYGVKD, per germline. CDR3 length: 13 amino acids. V shed 10 bases and J shed 3 bases, with 14 bases lying between them.

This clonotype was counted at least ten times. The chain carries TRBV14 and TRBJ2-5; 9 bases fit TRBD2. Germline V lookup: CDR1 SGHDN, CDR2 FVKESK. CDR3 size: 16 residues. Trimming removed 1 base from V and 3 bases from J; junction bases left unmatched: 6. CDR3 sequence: CASSQVSGGKKETQYF. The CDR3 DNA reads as TGTGCCAGCAGCCAAGTCAGCGGGGGGAAGAAAGAGACCCAGTACTTC.

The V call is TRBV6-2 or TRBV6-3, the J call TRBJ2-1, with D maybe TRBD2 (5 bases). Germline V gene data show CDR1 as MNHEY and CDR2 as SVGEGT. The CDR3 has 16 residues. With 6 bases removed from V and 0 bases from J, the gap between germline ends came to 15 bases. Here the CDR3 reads CASRDPWESSYNEQFF. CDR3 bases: TGTGCCAGCAGGGACCCCTGGGAGAGCTCCTACAATGAGCAGTTCTTC.

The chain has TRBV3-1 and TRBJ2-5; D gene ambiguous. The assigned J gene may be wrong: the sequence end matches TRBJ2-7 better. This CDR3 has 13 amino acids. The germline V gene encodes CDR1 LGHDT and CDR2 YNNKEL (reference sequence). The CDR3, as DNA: TGTGCCAGCAGCCAAGTCTCCGTGAACGAGCAGTACTTC. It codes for CASSQVSVNEQYF.

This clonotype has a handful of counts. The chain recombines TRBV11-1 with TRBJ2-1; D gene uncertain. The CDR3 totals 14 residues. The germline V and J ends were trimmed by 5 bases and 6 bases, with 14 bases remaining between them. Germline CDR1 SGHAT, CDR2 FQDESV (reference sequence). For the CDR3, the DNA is TGTGCCAGCAGCCGCCAGTCCGTGGGCAATGAGCAGTTCTTC. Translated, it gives CASSRQSVGNEQFF.

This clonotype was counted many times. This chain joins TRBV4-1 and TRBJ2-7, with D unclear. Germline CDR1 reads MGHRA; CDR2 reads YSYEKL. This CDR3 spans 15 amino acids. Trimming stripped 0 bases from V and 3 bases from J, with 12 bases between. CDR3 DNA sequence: TGCGCCAGCAGCCAAGATGCGGCGGTCTACTACGAGCAGTACTTC. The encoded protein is CASSQDAAVYYEQYF.

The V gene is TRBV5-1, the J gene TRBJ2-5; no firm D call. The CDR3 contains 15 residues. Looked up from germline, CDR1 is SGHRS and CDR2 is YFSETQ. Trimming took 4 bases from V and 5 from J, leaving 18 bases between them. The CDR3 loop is CASSPQSPSWETQYF. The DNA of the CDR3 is TGCGCCAGCAGCCCCCAAAGTCCTAGTTGGGAGACCCAGTACTTC.

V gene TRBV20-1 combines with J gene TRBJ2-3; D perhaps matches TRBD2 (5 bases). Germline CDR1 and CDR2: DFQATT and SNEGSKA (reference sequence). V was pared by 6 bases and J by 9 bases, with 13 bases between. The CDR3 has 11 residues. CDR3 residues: CSALGSETQYF. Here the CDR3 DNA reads TGCAGTGCCCTAGGGAGCGAGACGCAGTATTTT.

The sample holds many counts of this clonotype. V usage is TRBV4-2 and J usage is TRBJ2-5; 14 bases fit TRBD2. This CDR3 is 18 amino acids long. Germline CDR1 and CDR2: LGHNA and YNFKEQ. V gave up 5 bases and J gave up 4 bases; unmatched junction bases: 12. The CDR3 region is CASSTRLAGGATPETQYF. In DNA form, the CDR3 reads TGTGCCAGCAGCACCCGACTAGCGGGGGGGGCGACCCCAGAGACCCAGTACTTC.

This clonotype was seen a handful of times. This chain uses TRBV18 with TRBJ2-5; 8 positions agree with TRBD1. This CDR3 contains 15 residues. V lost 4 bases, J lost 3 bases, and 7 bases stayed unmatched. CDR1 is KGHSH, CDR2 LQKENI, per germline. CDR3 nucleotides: TGTGCCAGCTCACGGCGAACAGGGGGAAAAGAGACCCAGTACTTC. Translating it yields CASSRRTGGKETQYF.

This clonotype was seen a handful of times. The CDR3 reads CASSPSGGEGEQYF. Here the CDR3 DNA reads TGTGCCAGCAGCCCCTCTGGCGGGGAAGGCGAGCAGTACTTC. This chain connects TRBV11-2 to TRBJ2-7, with D possibly TRBD2 on 6 matching bases. CDR3 length equals 14 residues. V shed 5 bases and J shed 6 bases, with 17 bases lying between them. The germline gives CDR1 SGHAT, CDR2 FQNNGV.

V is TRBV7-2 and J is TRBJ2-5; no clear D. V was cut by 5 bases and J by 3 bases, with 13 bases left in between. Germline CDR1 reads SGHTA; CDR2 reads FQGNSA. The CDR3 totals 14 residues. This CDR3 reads CASSHDVAEETQYF. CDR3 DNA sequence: TGTGCCAGCAGCCATGACGTAGCAGAAGAGACCCAGTACTTC.

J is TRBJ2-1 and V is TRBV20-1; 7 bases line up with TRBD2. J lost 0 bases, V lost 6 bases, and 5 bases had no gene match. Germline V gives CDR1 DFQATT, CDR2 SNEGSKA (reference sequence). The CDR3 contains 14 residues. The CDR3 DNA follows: TGCAGTGCGAAGACTAGCATCTCCTACAATGAGCAGTTCTTC. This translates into CSAKTSISYNEQFF.

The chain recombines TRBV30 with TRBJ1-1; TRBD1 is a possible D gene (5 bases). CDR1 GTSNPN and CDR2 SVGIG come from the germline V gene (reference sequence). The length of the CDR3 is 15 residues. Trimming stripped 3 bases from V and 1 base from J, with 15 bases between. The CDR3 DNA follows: TGTGCCTGGAGCCCTTTTGGGGGGAGGAACACTGAAGCTTTCTTT. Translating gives CAWSPFGGRNTEAFF.

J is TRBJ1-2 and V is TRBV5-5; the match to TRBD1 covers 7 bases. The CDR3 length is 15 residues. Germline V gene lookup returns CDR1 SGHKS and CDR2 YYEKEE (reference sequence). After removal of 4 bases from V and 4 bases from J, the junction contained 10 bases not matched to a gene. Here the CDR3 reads CASSLIDRAGYGYTF. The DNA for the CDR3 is TGTGCCAGCAGCCTGATCGACAGGGCGGGCTATGGCTACACCTTC.

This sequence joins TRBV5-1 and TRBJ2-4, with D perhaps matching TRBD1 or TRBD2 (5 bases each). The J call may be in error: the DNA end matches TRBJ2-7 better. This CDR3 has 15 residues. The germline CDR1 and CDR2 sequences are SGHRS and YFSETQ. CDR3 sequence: CASRIRWGRLYEQYF. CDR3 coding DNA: TGCGCCAGCAGGATCCGTTGGGGACGGCTATACGAGCAGTACTTC.

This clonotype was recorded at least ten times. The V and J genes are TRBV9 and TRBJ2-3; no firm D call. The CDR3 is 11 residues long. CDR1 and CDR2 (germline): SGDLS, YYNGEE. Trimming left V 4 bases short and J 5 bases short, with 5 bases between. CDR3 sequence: CASSPVDTQYF. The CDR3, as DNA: TGTGCCAGCAGCCCCGTAGATACGCAGTATTTT.

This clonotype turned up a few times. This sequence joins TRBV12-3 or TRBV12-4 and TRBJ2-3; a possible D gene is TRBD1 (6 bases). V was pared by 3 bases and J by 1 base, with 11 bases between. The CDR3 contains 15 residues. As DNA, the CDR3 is TGTGCCAGCAGTTTGCAGGGGTTTGGCACAGATACGCAGTATTTT. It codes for CASSLQGFGTDTQYF.

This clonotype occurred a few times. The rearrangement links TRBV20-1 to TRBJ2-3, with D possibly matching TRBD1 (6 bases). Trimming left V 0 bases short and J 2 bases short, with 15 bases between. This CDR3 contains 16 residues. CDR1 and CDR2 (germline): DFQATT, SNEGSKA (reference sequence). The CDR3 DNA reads TGCAGTGCTAGAGATTTCGCAGGGGAGTACACAGATACGCAGTATTTT. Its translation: CSARDFAGEYTDTQYF.

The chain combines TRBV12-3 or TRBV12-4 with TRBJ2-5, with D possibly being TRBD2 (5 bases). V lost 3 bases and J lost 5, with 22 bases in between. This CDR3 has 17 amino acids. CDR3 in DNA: TGTGCCAGCAGTTTGAAACGTGGGGAGCCCCTCGTTGAGACCCAGTACTTC. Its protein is CASSLKRGEPLVETQYF.